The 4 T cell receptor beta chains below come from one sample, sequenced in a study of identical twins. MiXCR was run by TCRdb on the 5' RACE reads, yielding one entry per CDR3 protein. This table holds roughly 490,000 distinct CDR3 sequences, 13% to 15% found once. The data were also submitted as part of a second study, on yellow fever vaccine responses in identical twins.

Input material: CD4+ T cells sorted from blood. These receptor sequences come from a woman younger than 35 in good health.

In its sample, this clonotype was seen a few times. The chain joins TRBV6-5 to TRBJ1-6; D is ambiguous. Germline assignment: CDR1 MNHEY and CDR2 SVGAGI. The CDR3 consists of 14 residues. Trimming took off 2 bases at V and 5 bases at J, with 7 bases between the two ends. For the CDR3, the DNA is TGTGCCAGCAGTTACGGAATTAATAATTCACCCCTCCACTTT. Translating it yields CASSYGINNSPLHF.

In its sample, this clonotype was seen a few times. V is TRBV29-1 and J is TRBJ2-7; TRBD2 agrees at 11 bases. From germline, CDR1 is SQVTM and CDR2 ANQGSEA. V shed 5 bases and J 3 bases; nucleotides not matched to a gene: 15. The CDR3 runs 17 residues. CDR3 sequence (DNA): TGCAGCGTTTTAGGAGTTCCGACTAGCGGGGTAAGCTACGAGCAGTACTTC. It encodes CSVLGVPTSGVSYEQYF.

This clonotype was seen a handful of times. The CDR3: CASSSGQGQTGELFF. The CDR3 nucleotides read TGTGCCAGCAGCTCCGGACAGGGGCAAACCGGGGAGCTGTTTTTT. The chain uses TRBV7-3 and TRBJ2-2, with 9 bases fitting TRBD1. V gave up 4 bases and J gave up 5 bases; unmatched junction bases: 5. The CDR3 covers 15 residues. The germline V gene encodes CDR1 SGHTA and CDR2 FQGTGA.

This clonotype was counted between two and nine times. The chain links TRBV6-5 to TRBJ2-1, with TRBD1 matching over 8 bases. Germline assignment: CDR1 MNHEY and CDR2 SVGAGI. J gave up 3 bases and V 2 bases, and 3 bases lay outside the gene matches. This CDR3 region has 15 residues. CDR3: CASSYAGQDYNEQFF. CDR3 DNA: TGTGCCAGCAGTTACGCGGGACAGGACTACAATGAGCAGTTCTTC.